This T cell receptor beta chain was found in a study of T cell clones after liver transplantation. Turning to the study itself: Immunosuppression withdrawal was tried within 2 years after liver transplantation in this trial. Tolerant meant at least one year fully off immunosuppression without liver enzymes above twice normal.

Remarks on this clone: Antigen unknown.

The assay was immunoSEQ multiplex PCR, and TCRdb's table has in-frame clones only and misses some. The top ten clones hold approximately 3% of a sample with around 100,000 clones, 84% of them seen once. Broader study findings: In most of the 8 subjects, circulating graft-donor-reactive CD4 TCRbeta sequences fell significantly after transplant. Small, mixed patient groups and varying post-transplant times limit these conclusions.

The sequencing used CD4+ T cells from blood, collected roughly 50 months after liver transplant. The clonotype originates from a human patient who received a liver transplant. The graft donor may account for some of the T cells.

CDR3 coding DNA: TGTGCCAGCAGTTATGGGCGGAATTTAGATACGCAGTATTTT. Protein product: CASSYGRNLDTQYF. This chain joins TRBV6-6 and TRBJ2-3; no reliable D call. The CDR3 has 14 residues. Trimming took off 3 bases at V and 5 bases at J, with 12 bases between the two ends. Germline V gene lookup returns CDR1 MNHNY and CDR2 SVGAGI (reference sequence).